This T cell receptor beta chain was recorded in a study of blood T cell repertoires in COVID-19. Study summary: T cells, B-cell-depleted T cells, or PBMCs supplied cDNA or gDNA.

Produced via immunoSEQ multiplex PCR; TCRdb's table is partial and in-frame only. The sample holds tens of thousands of clones; 85% to 90% are singletons and the top ten take roughly 9.1%. Germline-derived CDR1 and CDR2 are MNHEY and SVGAGI. The CDR3 is made up of 14 amino acids. Deletions cut 6 bases from V and 1 base from J, with 12 bases between. This sequence joins TRBV6-5 and TRBJ1-1, with D perhaps TRBD1 (6 bases). This clonotype originated in a woman aged 40 to 49 who had recovered from COVID-19. The sample comprised PBMCs or T cells enriched from blood (not recorded which). The CDR3 region is CASRAGQRNTEAFF. DNA of the CDR3: TGTGCCAGCAGAGCGGGACAAAGGAACACTGAAGCTTTCTTT.